This T cell receptor (beta chain) came from a study of Tregs in tolerant kidney transplant recipients. Study in general: The nonmyeloablative bone marrow transplants came from related graft donors, with transient mixed chimerism.

Unstimulated Tregs (CD4+CD25+CD127-) and CD4+CD25- non-Tregs were sorted from PBMCs. For this clone: The antigen is not known.

Study-level findings and limits: Activated donor B cell expansion appeared to reveal the most relevant donor-specific TCRbeta repertoire.

Produced via immunoSEQ multiplex PCR; TCRdb's table is partial and in-frame only. The sample has about 94,000 clones; 93% are singletons. The V gene end was trimmed by 4 bases and the J gene end by 2 bases; junction bases not matched to a gene: 4. The germline gives CDR1 SNHLY, CDR2 FYNNEI. This CDR3 has 15 amino acids. Sequences were derived from CD4+ T cells from blood, sampled before the transplant. The gene calls are TRBV2 and TRBJ2-2; 7 bases line up with TRBD1. The sequence came from a human donor who received a combined kidney and bone marrow transplant. The CDR3 reads CASSGQGYNTGELFF. CDR3 in DNA: TGTGCCAGCAGTGGACAGGGCTATAACACCGGGGAGCTGTTTTTT.